The 21 T cell receptor beta chains below were found in one sample sequenced in a study of shared clonotypes between healthy human individuals. CD45RO negativity and positive selection for CCR7 defined naive CD8 cells, a population that excluded terminally differentiated effector memory CD45RA+ cells. Repertoires were generated with immunoSEQ multiplex PCR, while TCRdb's copy carries only in-frame clones and drops some. The table shows about 2.2 million clones, with 93% occurring only once. The material sequenced was naive CD8+ T cells from PBMCs. The source is a man between 18 and 29 years old in good health. Some clones in this sample may be carry-over from other donors' samples.

Points on this clone: A junction end diverges from the germline sequence, so it may reflect a read error. The V and J genes are TRBV11-3 and TRBJ2-1, with unresolved D. This CDR3 comprises 13 residues. Looked up from germline, CDR1 is SGHNT and CDR2 is YENEEA. DNA for the CDR3: TGTGCCAGCAGCTCCGACTCCCACAATGAGCAGTTCTTC. It encodes CASSSDSHNEQFF.

The J gene is TRBJ2-3, the V gene TRBV7-9; 12 bases align to TRBD2. V gave up 4 bases and J gave up 2 bases; unmatched junction bases: 7. Looked up from germline, CDR1 is SEHNR and CDR2 is FQNEAQ (reference sequence). This CDR3 is 17 amino acids long. The CDR3 here is CASSYPGLAGYTDTQYF. The CDR3 coding sequence is TGTGCCAGCAGCTACCCTGGACTAGCGGGGTACACAGATACGCAGTATTTT.

The chain carries TRBV2 and TRBJ2-7; either TRBD1 or TRBD2 may fit D (5 bases each). From germline, CDR1 is SNHLY and CDR2 FYNNEI. Between the trimmed V and J ends, which lost 7 bases and 5 bases, there was a span of 18 bases. The CDR3 length is 14 residues. Here the CDR3 reads CASTLLGRDDEQYF. CDR3 bases: TGTGCCAGCACCCTGTTGGGCAGGGACGACGAGCAGTACTTC.

V usage is TRBV5-4 and J usage is TRBJ2-1; 12 nucleotides align to TRBD2. The CDR3 covers 18 residues. Unmatched junction bases numbered 9, after V lost 4 bases and J lost 1 base. Germline CDR1 reads SGHNT; CDR2 reads YYREEE (reference sequence). CDR3 in DNA: TGTGCCAGCAGCGGCGCAACCCTAGCGGGAGGGTCCTACAATGAGCAGTTCTTC. It translates to CASSGATLAGGSYNEQFF.

The chain recombines TRBV11-3 with TRBJ1-1; TRBD1 might be the D (5 bases). Trimming cost V 1 base and J 0 bases, with 15 bases left between them. Germline values: CDR1 SGHNT, CDR2 YENEEA. This CDR3 region has 17 residues. The CDR3 nucleotides read TGTGCCAGCAGCTTAGGACCCCCCCAGGGCCTGAACACTGAAGCTTTCTTT. This encodes CASSLGPPQGLNTEAFF.

About this clone: This same CDR3 is encoded by further DNA sequences in the sample. V and J are TRBV27 and TRBJ1-2, with no clear D. The CDR3 sequence is 13 residues long. Trimming pared 2 bases from V and 2 bases from J, leaving 6 bases between. Germline lookup yields CDR1 MNHEY and CDR2 SMNVEV (reference sequence). The CDR3 bases are TGTGCCAGCAGTTTAGTTAAGAACTATGGCTACACCTTC. Residues: CASSLVKNYGYTF.

The rearrangement links TRBV7-9 to TRBJ2-5; D is perhaps TRBD1 (5 bases). Gene TRBJ2-7 matches the end of the DNA better, so the J call may be wrong. This CDR3 comprises 13 residues. Germline values: CDR1 SEHNR, CDR2 FQNEAQ (reference sequence). CDR3 loop: CASSLLQTAEQYF. The CDR3 DNA reads as TGTGCCAGCAGCCTCCTCCAGACAGCCGAGCAGTACTTC.

About this clone itself: Other DNA sequences of this sample code for an identical CDR3. This chain links TRBV6-5 with TRBJ1-2, with 9 bases fitting TRBD1. Germline V gene sequence: CDR1 MNHEY, CDR2 SVGAGI. The CDR3 has 14 residues. Germline trimming cut 2 bases from V and 8 bases from J; bases unmatched to any gene: 6. The CDR3 DNA reads as TGTGCCAGCAGTTACCTCGACAGGGGGGACGGCTACACCTTC. The encoded protein is CASSYLDRGDGYTF.

The V and J genes are TRBV6-5 and TRBJ2-5; D perhaps matches TRBD1 (5 bases). The CDR3 sequence is 13 residues long. V was shortened by 2 bases and J by 5 bases, with 9 bases between the two germline ends. Germline-derived CDR1 and CDR2 are MNHEY and SVGAGI. The CDR3 loop reads CASSYGRVETQYF. The CDR3 DNA is TGTGCCAGCAGTTACGGCAGGGTGGAGACCCAGTACTTC.

The chain uses TRBV29-1 and TRBJ2-7, with a possible D match to TRBD2 (6 bases). The V gene lost 6 bases and the J gene lost 2 bases, with 11 bases spanning the gap. CDR1 and CDR2 (germline): SQVTM, ANQGSEA. The length of the CDR3 is 12 residues. The CDR3 sequence is CSVRTKPYEQYF. The CDR3 bases are TGCAGCGTGAGGACTAAACCCTACGAGCAGTACTTC.

In nucleotides, the CDR3 is TGCAGCGTTGCGGGACAGGGGGCAGAGACCCAGTACTTC. The encoded protein is CSVAGQGAETQYF. V gene TRBV29-1 combines with J gene TRBJ2-5; 12 nucleotides agree with TRBD1. CDR1 and CDR2 (germline): SQVTM, ANQGSEA. The CDR3 loop spans 13 amino acids. The V and J ends lost 4 bases and 4 bases, in that order; junction bases with no gene match: 1.

The chain employs TRBV4-3 and TRBJ1-2; D is unclear. The CDR3 loop spans 16 amino acids. V was clipped by 1 base and J by 5 bases, with 17 bases between them. Germline V CDR1 and CDR2: LGHNA, YSLEER. CDR3 amino acids: CASSQAGQEGGYGYTF. DNA of the CDR3: TGCGCCAGCAGCCAAGCGGGTCAGGAGGGAGGTTATGGCTACACCTTC.

V is TRBV29-1 and J is TRBJ1-3; 8 bases agree with TRBD1. This CDR3 comprises 14 residues. With 4 bases clipped from V and 2 bases from J, the junction kept 4 bases outside the gene matches. From germline, CDR1 is SQVTM and CDR2 ANQGSEA. The CDR3 here is CSVVDRGTGNTIYF. DNA for the CDR3: TGCAGCGTTGTAGACAGGGGAACTGGAAACACCATATATTTT.

The chain is built from TRBV28 and TRBJ2-7; 7 nucleotides agree with TRBD1. With V trimmed by 6 bases and J by 0 bases, 17 bases remained unmatched. The CDR3 is 18 residues long. CDR1 and CDR2 from the germline V gene are MDHEN and SYDVKM. CDR3 amino acids: CASRKTKLTGELSYEQYF. The CDR3 DNA is TGTGCCAGCAGAAAAACCAAACTCACAGGGGAACTCTCCTACGAGCAGTACTTC.

About this clone: This may stem from a read error, because a much larger clone lies one nucleotide away. The sample carries other DNA sequences with the same CDR3. V is TRBV11-2 and J is TRBJ1-5, with D unresolved. Trimming pared 1 base from V and 0 bases from J, leaving 1 base between. Germline assignment: CDR1 SGHAT and CDR2 FQNNGV. The CDR3 runs 13 residues. The CDR3: CASSLGSNQPQHF. The CDR3 bases are TGTGCCAGCAGCTTAGGTAGCAATCAGCCCCAGCATTTT.

As for this clone: In the same sample, other DNA sequences code for this CDR3. The chain combines TRBV6-5 with TRBJ2-5; the match to TRBD2 covers 12 bases. The CDR3 contains 15 residues. V lost 5 bases to trimming and J lost 1 base; unmatched junction nucleotides: 2. Germline lookup yields CDR1 MNHEY and CDR2 SVGAGI. The CDR3 region has the DNA TGTGCCAGCAGTCGACTAGCGGGAGCCCAAGAGACCCAGTACTTC. This sequence encodes CASSRLAGAQETQYF.

The chain combines TRBV13 with TRBJ1-5; 7 bases agree with TRBD1. V was pared by 5 bases and J by 2 bases, with 6 bases of the junction left unmatched. This CDR3 has 15 residues. Germline V gene lookup returns CDR1 PRHDT and CDR2 FYEKMQ (reference sequence). The chain's CDR3 is CASSVRGAGNQPQHF. For the CDR3, the DNA is TGTGCCAGCAGCGTCAGGGGGGCAGGCAATCAGCCCCAGCATTTT.

In the case of this clone: Other DNA sequences from this sample encode an identical CDR3 as well. The rearrangement links TRBV9 to TRBJ2-7; no reliable D call. This CDR3 has 14 amino acids. Trimming stripped 0 bases from V and 2 bases from J, with 9 bases between. CDR1 SGDLS and CDR2 YYNGEE come from the germline V gene. In DNA form, the CDR3 reads TGTGCCAGCAGCGTAGGTGGAGTCCCCTACGAGCAGTACTTC. This codes for CASSVGGVPYEQYF.

V is TRBV7-2 and J is TRBJ2-7, with D unclear. The CDR3 has 13 residues. Trimming stripped 2 bases from V and 4 bases from J, with 9 bases between. Germline V CDR1 and CDR2: SGHTA, FQGNSA. The CDR3 reads CASSLNVRYEQYF. CDR3 nucleotide sequence: TGTGCCAGCAGCTTAAACGTCCGGTACGAGCAGTACTTC.

This chain connects TRBV7-9 to TRBJ1-1; 7 nucleotides agree with TRBD1. CDR3 length: 15 amino acids. Germline V gene sequence: CDR1 SEHNR, CDR2 FQNEAQ (reference sequence). The V gene end was trimmed by 6 bases and the J gene end by 0 bases; junction bases not matched to a gene: 7. In DNA, the CDR3 is TGTGCCAGCAGACCAATGGACAGGTTGAACACTGAAGCTTTCTTT. Translation: CASRPMDRLNTEAFF.

The chain couples TRBV28 to TRBJ2-1; 8 bases match TRBD2. Germline-derived CDR1 and CDR2 are MDHEN and SYDVKM. J lost 8 bases, V lost 3 bases, and 9 bases had no gene match. The CDR3 is made up of 15 amino acids. DNA for the CDR3: TGTGCCAGCAGTTTGAGATTAGCGGGATCGGATGAGCAGTTCTTC. Its translation is CASSLRLAGSDEQFF.